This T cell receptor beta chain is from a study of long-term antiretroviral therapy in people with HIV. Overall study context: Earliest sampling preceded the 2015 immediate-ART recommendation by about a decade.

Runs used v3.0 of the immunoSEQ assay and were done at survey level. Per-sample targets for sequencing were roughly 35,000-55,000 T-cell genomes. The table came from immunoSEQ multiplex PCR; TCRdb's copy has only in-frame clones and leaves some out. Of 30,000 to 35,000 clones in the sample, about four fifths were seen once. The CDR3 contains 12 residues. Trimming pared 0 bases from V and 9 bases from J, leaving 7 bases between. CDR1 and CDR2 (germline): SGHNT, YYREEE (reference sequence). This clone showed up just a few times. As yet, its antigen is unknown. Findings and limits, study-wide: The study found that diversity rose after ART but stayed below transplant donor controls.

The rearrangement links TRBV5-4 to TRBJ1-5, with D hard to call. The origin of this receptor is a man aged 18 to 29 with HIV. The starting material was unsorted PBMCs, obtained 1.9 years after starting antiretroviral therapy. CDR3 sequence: CASSLEVGPQHF. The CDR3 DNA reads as TGTGCCAGCAGCTTGGAAGTAGGGCCCCAGCATTTT.